A single sample gave rise to the 5 T cell receptor beta chains below, sequenced in a study of PD-L1 blockade in urothelial cancer. Time point indicated: pretreatment peripheral blood. Only in-frame clones appear in the TCRdb table, and some are missing; sequencing was by immunoSEQ multiplex PCR. The table records 98,000 or so clones, roughly 89% of them present only once. Sequenced material: PBMCs, taken around atezolizumab (anti-PD-L1) treatment. The origin of the receptors is a man in his sixties with urothelial cancer.

The chain is built from TRBV18 and TRBJ2-1, with unresolved D. This CDR3 is built from 11 residues. CDR1 is KGHSH and CDR2 is LQKENI in the germline V gene. V lost 6 bases, J lost 5 bases, and 5 bases lay in between. The CDR3 DNA is TGTGCCAGCTCTTCCGACAATGAGCAGTTCTTC. This gives the protein CASSSDNEQFF.

The V gene is TRBV5-6, the J gene TRBJ2-3; D is possibly TRBD2 (6 bases). Germline values: CDR1 SGHDT, CDR2 YYEEEE. Trimming shortened V by 4 bases and J by 5 bases, and 8 bases separated the two germline ends. CDR3 size: 12 residues. The CDR3 DNA sequence: TGTGCCAGCAGCAGGAGGGGAGATACGCAGTATTTT. Encoded protein: CASSRRGDTQYF.

The chain uses TRBV4-1 and TRBJ2-3; 11 bases line up with TRBD2. The V segment lost 4 bases and the J segment 8 bases; nucleotides outside the gene matches: 8. Germline V gene data show CDR1 as MGHRA and CDR2 as YSYEKL. This CDR3 is 15 amino acids long. CDR3 nucleotide sequence: TGCGCCAGCAGCCGTGGGACTAGCGGATTCCTTACGCAGTATTTT. Translated: CASSRGTSGFLTQYF.

The chain joins TRBV5-1 to TRBJ2-7; no definite D call. This CDR3 contains 13 residues. The V end lost 4 bases, the J end lost 0 bases, and 8 bases lay between the germline ends. The germline V gene has CDR1 SGHRS and CDR2 YFSETQ. The CDR3 DNA reads as TGCGCCAGCAGCAGCTTACGCTCCTACGAGCAGTACTTC. Protein sequence: CASSSLRSYEQYF.

J is TRBJ2-3 and V is TRBV2, with D perhaps matching TRBD2 (6 bases). The CDR3 length is 14 residues. The ends were cut back, 6 bases at V and 5 bases at J, with 15 bases in the middle. The germline V gene encodes CDR1 SNHLY and CDR2 FYNNEI. CDR3 amino acids: CASRRDLPVDTQYF. The CDR3 DNA follows: TGTGCCAGCAGAAGGGACTTGCCGGTAGATACGCAGTATTTT.